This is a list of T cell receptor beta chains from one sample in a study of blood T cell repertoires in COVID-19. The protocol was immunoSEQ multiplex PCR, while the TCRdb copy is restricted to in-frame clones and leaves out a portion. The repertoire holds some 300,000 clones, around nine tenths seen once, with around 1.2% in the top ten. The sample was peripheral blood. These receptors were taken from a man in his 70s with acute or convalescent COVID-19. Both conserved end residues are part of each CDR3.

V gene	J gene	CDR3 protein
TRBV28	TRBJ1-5	CASSLWGQGGDQPQHF
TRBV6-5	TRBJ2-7	CASSPRGGEQYF
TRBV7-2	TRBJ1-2	CASSLVEGRGYTF
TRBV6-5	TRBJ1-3	CASSSGGSGNTIYF
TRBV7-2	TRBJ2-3	CASSPKRVTDTQYF
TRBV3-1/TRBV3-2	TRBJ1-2	CASSQQQGAWGYTF
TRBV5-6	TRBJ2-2	CASSWEARGLRTGELFF
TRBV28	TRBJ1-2	CASRETGTTRGYGYTF
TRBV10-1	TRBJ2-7	CASSESSAGYEQYF
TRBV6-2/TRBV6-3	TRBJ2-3	CASSYAVSGGTDTQYF
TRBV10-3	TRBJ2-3	CAISEAVAGGPSDTQYF
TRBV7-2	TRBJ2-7	CASSLSLAGAYEQYF
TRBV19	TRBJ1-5	CASSVQGSNQPQHF
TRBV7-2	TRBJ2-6	CASSTGFGANVLTF
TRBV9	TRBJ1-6	CASSPRDSPLHF
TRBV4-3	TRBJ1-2	CASSQVDRGLYGYTF
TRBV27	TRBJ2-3	CASRAHGGDTQYF
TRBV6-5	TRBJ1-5	CASSYGQYQPQHF
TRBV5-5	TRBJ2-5	CASSLVTGQETQYF
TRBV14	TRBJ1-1	CASSQGANTEAFF
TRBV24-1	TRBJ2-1	CATSDYTGTGVDEQFF
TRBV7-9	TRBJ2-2	CASRSSGGSNTGELFF
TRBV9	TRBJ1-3	CASSVRGTNSGNTIYF
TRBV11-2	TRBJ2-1	CASSLEVTLTYNNEQFF
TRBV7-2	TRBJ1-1	CASSLAPRQGTEAFF
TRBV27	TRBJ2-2	CASIRLTNRLLNTGELFF
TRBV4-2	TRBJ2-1	CASTHGGRGDNEQFF
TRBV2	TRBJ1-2	CASSISTGNVGYTF
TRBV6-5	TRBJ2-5	CASSYSYRGRETQYF
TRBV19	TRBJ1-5	CASTARSPSFGPQHF
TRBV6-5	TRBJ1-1	CASSQYRVNTEAFF
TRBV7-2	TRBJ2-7	CASSLAGPSYEQYF
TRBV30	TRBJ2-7	CAFETAGYPSKQYF
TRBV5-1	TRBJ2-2	CASSSHLPGQGTSGELFF
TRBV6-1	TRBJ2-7	CASSDRAGGSYEQYF
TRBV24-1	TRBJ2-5	CATSDLRTGGAAETQYF
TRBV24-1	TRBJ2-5	CATSDLGKPGVETQYF
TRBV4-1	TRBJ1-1	CASSPSDRGNTEAFF
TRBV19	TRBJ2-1	CASSILAGETQYNEQFF
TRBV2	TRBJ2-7	CASSGLAVLSSYEQYF
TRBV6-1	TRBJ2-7	CASSEFYRGEINYEQYF
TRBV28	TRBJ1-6	CASSPQHSGNSPLHF
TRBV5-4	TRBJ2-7	CASSLKGAKSYEQYF